Below, one TCR beta chain is given with its context. Its cognate antigen is unknown. This record comes from a study of cytomegalovirus exposure and HLA in healthy donors. Whole-study results and caveats: There were under 200 TCR beta chains listed as cytomegalovirus-associated. The records held CMV serostatus as the only immune exposure information. TCR beta sequences numbering 16,951 were associated with HLA alleles at 0.05 false discovery rate in a later analysis. Exclusion applied to some V segments, including TRBV6-2 and TRBV6-3, as they were indistinguishable.

The length of the CDR3 is 14 residues. Germline V gives CDR1 LNHDA, CDR2 SQIVND (reference sequence). V lost 9 bases and J lost 3; bases outside the gene matches: 6. Vbeta (60) and Jbeta (13) primers were used in the PCR. The method was immunoSEQ multiplex PCR; TCRdb's version includes in-frame clones alone and lacks a portion of them. The top ten clones hold about 2.2% of a sample with over 140,000 clones, around 82% of them seen once. Material for sequencing was PBMCs. J is TRBJ2-4 and V is TRBV19, with 9 bases fitting TRBD1. This clonotype was sampled from a man in his fifties or sixties in good health and CMV-seronegative. CDR3 residues: CASGTGFGKNIQYF. Written as DNA, the CDR3 is TGTGCCAGCGGGACAGGGTTTGGCAAAAACATTCAGTACTTC.